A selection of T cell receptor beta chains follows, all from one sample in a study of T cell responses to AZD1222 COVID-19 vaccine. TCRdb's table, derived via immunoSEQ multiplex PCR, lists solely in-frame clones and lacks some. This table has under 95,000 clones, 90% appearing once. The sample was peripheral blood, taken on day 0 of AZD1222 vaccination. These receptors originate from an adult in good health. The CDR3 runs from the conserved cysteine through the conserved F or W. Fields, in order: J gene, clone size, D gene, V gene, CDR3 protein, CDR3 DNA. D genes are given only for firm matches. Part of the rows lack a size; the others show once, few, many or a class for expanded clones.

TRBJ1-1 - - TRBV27 CASSGHLLNTEAFF TGTGCCAGCAGTGGACACCTCCTAAACACTGAAGCTTTCTTT
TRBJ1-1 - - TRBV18 CASSPGAGNTEAFF TGTGCCAGCTCACCTGGGGCTGGGAACACTGAAGCTTTCTTT
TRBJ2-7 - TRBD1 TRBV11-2 CASSLRTGTYEQYF TGTGCCAGCAGCCTACGGACAGGGACTTACGAGCAGTACTTC
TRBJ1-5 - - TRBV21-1 CASSKVGQGGNQPQHF TGTGCCAGCAGCAAAGTTGGACAGGGGGGGAATCAGCCCCAGCATTTT
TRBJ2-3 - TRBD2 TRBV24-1 CATRSGGRTDTQYF TGTGCCACCAGGAGCGGGGGCCGCACAGATACGCAGTATTTT
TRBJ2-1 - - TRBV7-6 CASSLAGRWGYNEQFF TGTGCCAGCAGCTTAGCGGGACGGTGGGGATACAATGAGCAGTTCTTC
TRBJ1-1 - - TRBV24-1 CATRGGKRGPNTEAFF TGTGCCACCCGCGGGGGGAAGCGCGGTCCGAACACTGAAGCTTTCTTT
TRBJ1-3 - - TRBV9 CASSVRDFSGNTIYF TGTGCCAGCAGCGTAAGGGATTTCTCTGGAAACACCATATATTTT
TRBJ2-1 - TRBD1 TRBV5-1 CASSLVLQGDSFF TGCGCCAGCAGCTTGGTCCTACAGGGGGATAGTTTCTTC
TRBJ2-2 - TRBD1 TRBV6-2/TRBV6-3 CASSPRGRGPTGELFF TGTGCCAGCAGTCCCAGGGGGCGCGGGCCCACCGGGGAGCTGTTTTTT
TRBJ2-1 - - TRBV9 CASSANLGDEQFF TGTGCCAGCAGCGCGAATTTGGGGGATGAGCAGTTCTTC
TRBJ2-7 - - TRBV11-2 CASSATGEGAYEQYF TGTGCCAGCAGCGCAACAGGGGAGGGAGCCTACGAGCAGTACTTC
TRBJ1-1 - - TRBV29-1 CSGREGLLRTEAFF TGCAGCGGGCGTGAAGGCCTCTTGCGGACTGAAGCTTTCTTT
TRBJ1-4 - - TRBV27 CASSFGVGANEKLFF TGTGCCAGCAGTTTTGGGGTTGGGGCTAATGAAAAACTGTTTTTT
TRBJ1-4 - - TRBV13 CASSSGTTNEKLFF TGTGCCAGCAGCTCCGGAACAACTAATGAAAAACTGTTTTTT
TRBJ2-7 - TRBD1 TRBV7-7 CASSPKQGFSYEQYF TGTGCTAGCAGCCCAAAACAGGGGTTCAGCTACGAGCAGTACTTC
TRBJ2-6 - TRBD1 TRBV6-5 CASQTGVAGANVLTF TGTGCCAGCCAGACAGGGGTTGCTGGGGCCAACGTCCTGACTTTC
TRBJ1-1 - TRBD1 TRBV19 CASSPTGQGVVNTEAFF TGTGCCAGTAGTCCGACGGGACAGGGAGTTGTAAACACTGAAGCTTTCTTT
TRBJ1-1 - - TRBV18 CASSRQDRNTEAFF TGTGCCAGCTCACGCCAGGACCGGAACACTGAAGCTTTCTTT
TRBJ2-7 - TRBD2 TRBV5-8 CASSPGTSGELEQYF TGTGCCAGCAGCCCTGGGACTAGCGGGGAATTGGAGCAGTACTTC
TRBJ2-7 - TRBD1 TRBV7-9 CASSLTGGNEQYF TGTGCCAGCAGCTTAACAGGGGGCAACGAGCAGTACTTC
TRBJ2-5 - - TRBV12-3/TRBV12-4 CASSLNSYETQYF TGTGCCAGCAGTTTAAATTCTTATGAGACCCAGTACTTC
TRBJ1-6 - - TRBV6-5 CASSRVGNNNSPLHF TGTGCCAGCAGCCGTGTGGGTAACAATAATTCACCCCTCCACTTT
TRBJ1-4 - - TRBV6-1 CAHRDGVEELFF TGTGCCCACCGGGACGGGGTTGAAGAACTGTTTTTT
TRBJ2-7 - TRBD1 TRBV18 CASSPTQGSTYEQYF TGTGCCAGCTCACCCACACAGGGGTCTACCTACGAGCAGTACTTC
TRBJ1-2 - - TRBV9 CASSEQGNYGYTF TGTGCCAGCAGCGAGCAGGGGAACTATGGCTACACCTTC
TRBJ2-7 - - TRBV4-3 CASSQDYLGSYEQYF TGCGCCAGCAGCCAAGATTATCTAGGCAGCTACGAGCAGTACTTC
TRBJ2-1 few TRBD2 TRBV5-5 CASSLDSGAYNEQFF TGTGCCAGCAGCTTGGACAGCGGGGCCTACAATGAGCAGTTCTTC
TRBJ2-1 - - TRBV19 CASSMFGLYEQFF TGTGCCAGTAGTATGTTTGGACTATATGAGCAGTTCTTC
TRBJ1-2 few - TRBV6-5 CASSSQGTLNYGYTF TGTGCCAGCAGTTCCCAGGGGACACTAAACTATGGCTACACCTTC
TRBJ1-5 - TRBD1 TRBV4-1 CASSQHGTASNQPQHF TGCGCCAGCAGCCAGCACGGGACAGCCAGCAATCAGCCCCAGCATTTT
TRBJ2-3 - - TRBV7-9 CASSGDWADTQYF TGTGCCAGCAGCGGCGACTGGGCAGATACGCAGTATTTT
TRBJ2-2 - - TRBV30 CAWSVGGPTGELFF TGTGCCTGGAGTGTGGGGGGGCCTACCGGGGAGCTGTTTTTT
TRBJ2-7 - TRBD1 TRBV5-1 CASSLVTGPYEQYF TGCGCCAGCAGCTTGGTGACAGGGCCCTACGAGCAGTACTTC
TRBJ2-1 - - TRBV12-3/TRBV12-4 CASSLVSYNEQFF TGTGCCAGCAGTTTAGTCTCCTACAATGAGCAGTTCTTC
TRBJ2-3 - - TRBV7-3 CASSAKYQNPGQRTTSTDTQFF TGTGCCAGCAGCGCCAAATACCAGAATCCGGGCCAAAGGACCACTAGCACAGATACGCAGTTTTTT
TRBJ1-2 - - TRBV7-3 CASSPAGTLYGYTF TGTGCCAGCAGCCCGGCCGGGACACTTTATGGCTACACCTTC